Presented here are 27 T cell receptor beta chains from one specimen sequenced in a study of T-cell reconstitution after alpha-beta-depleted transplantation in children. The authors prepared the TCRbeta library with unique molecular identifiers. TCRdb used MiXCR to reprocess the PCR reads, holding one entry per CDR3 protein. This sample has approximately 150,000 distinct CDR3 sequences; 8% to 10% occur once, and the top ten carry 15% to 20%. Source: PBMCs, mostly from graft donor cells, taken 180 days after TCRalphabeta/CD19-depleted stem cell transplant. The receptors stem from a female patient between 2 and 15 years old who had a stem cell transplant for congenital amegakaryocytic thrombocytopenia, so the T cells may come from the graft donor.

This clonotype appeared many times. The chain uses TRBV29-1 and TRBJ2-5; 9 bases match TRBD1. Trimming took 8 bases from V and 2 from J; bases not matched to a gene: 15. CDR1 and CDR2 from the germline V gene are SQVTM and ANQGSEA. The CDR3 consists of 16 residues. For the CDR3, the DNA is TGCAGCTCGTCGGGGGGACAGGGATCGAATCAAGAGACCCAGTACTTC. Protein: CSSSGGQGSNQETQYF. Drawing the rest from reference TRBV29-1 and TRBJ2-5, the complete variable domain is SAVISQKPSRDICQRGTSLTIQCQVDSQVTMMFWYRQQPGQSLTLIATANQGSEATYESGFVIDKFPISRPNLTFSTLTVSNMSPEDSSIYLCSSSGGQGSNQETQYFGPGTRLLVL.

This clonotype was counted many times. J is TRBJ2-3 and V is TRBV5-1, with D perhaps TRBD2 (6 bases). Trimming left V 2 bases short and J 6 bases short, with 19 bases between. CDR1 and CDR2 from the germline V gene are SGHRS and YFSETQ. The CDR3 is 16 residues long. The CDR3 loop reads CASSFQGRESVDTQYF. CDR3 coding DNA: TGCGCCAGCAGCTTTCAAGGACGGGAGTCGGTTGATACGCAGTATTTT. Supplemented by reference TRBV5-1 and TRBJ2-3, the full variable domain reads KAGVTQTPRYLIKTRGQQVTLSCSPISGHRSVSWYQQTPGQGLQFLFEYFSETQRNKGNFPGRFSGRQFSNSRSEMNVSTLELGDSALYLCASSFQGRESVDTQYFGPGTRLTVL.

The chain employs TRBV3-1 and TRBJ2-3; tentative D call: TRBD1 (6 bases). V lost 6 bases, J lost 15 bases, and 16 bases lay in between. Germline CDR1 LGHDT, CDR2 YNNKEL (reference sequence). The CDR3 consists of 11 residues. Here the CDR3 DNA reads TGTGCCAGCAGTTTAGGTGGACAGAAATATTTT. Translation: CASSLGGQKYF.

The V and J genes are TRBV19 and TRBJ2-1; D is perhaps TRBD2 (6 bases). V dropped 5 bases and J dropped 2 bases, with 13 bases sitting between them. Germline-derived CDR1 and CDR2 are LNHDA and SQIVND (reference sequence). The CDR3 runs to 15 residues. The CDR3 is CASSALGGTYNEQFF. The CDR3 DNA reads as TGTGCCAGTAGTGCCCTTGGCGGGACCTACAATGAGCAGTTCTTC.

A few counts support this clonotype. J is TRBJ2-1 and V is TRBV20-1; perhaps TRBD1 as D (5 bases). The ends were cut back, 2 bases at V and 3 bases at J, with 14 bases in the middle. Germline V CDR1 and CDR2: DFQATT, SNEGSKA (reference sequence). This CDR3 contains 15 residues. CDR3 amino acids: CSARTARAIYNEQFF. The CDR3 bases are TGCAGTGCTAGAACGGCCAGGGCCATCTACAATGAGCAGTTCTTC.

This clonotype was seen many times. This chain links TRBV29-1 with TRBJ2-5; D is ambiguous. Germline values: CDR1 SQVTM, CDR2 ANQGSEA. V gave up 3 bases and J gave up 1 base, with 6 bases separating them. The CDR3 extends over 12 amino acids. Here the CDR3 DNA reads TGCAGCGTTGATCAGAGCCAAGAGACCCAGTACTTC. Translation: CSVDQSQETQYF. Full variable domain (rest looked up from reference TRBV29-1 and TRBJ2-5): SAVISQKPSRDICQRGTSLTIQCQVDSQVTMMFWYRQQPGQSLTLIATANQGSEATYESGFVIDKFPISRPNLTFSTLTVSNMSPEDSSIYLCSVDQSQETQYFGPGTRLLVL.

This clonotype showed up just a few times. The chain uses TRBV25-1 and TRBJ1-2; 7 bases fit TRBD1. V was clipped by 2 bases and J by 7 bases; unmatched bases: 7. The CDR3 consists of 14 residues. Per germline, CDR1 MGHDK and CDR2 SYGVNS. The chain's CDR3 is CASSELDREGGYTF. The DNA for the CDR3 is TGTGCCAGCAGTGAACTCGACAGGGAGGGTGGCTACACCTTC.

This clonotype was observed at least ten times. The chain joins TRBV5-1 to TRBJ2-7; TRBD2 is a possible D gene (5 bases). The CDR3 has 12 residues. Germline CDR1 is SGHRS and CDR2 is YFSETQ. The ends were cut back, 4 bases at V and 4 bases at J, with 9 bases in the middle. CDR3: CASSQRWYEQYF. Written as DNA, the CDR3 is TGCGCCAGCAGCCAGCGGTGGTACGAGCAGTACTTC. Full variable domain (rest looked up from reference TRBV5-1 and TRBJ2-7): KAGVTQTPRYLIKTRGQQVTLSCSPISGHRSVSWYQQTPGQGLQFLFEYFSETQRNKGNFPGRFSGRQFSNSRSEMNVSTLELGDSALYLCASSQRWYEQYFGPGTRLTVT.

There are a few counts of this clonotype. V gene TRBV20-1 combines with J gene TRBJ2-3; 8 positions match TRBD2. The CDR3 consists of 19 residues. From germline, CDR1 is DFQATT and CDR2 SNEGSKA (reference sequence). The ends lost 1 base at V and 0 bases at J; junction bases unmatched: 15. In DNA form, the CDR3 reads TGCAGTGCTAGAGTAGAGTGGGGACTAGTTAAAGTCAGCACAGATACGCAGTATTTT. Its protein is CSARVEWGLVKVSTDTQYF.

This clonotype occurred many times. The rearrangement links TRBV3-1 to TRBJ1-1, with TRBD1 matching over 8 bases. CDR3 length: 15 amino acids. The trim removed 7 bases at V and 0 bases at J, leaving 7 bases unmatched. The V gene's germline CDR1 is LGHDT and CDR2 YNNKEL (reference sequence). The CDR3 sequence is CASTHRGTLNTEAFF. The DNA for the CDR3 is TGTGCCAGCACCCACAGGGGGACTCTGAACACTGAAGCTTTCTTT. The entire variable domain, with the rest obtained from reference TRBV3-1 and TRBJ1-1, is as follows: DTAVSQTPKYLVTQMGNDKSIKCEQNLGHDTMYWYKQDSKKFLKIMFSYNNKELIINETVPNRFSPKSPDKAHLNLHINSLELGDSAVYFCASTHRGTLNTEAFFGQGTRLTVV.

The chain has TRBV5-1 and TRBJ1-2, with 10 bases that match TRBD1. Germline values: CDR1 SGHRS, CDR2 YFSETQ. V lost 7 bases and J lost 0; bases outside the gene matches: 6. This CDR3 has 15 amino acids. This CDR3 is CASSKGTGANYGYTF. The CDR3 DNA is TGCGCCAGCTCGAAAGGGACAGGGGCTAACTATGGCTACACCTTC.

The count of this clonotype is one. The CDR3 sequence is CASSIPGQSYNEQFF. As DNA, the CDR3 is TGTGCCAGTAGTATTCCGGGACAGTCCTACAATGAGCAGTTCTTC. The genes are TRBV19 and TRBJ2-1; 7 positions match TRBD1. Trimming at V came to 3 bases and at J to 1 base, leaving 3 bases not matched to a gene. The CDR3 covers 15 residues. The germline V gene has CDR1 LNHDA and CDR2 SQIVND (reference sequence).

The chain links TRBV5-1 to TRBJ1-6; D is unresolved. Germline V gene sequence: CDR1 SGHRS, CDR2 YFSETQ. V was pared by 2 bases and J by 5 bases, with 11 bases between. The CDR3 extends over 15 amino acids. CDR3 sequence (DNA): TGCGCCAGCAGCTTTTCGAGACGAGATAATTCACCCCTCCACTTT. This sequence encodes CASSFSRRDNSPLHF.

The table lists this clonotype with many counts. The CDR3 DNA reads TGTGCCAGCAGGCAGACTATCCAAAGTAATGAGCAGTTCTTC. Its protein product is CASRQTIQSNEQFF. The J gene is TRBJ2-1, the V gene TRBV7-2; D is possibly TRBD2 (5 bases). This CDR3 has 14 residues. The V and J ends lost 6 bases and 7 bases respectively, with 16 bases between them. In germline, CDR1 is SGHTA, CDR2 FQGNSA.

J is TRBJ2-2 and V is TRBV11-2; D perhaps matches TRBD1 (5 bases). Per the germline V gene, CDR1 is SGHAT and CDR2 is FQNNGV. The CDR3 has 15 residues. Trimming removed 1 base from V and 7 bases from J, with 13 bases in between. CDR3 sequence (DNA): TGTGCCAGCAGCTTAGTTTCCAGGGCTAACGGGGAGCTGTTTTTT. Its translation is CASSLVSRANGELFF.

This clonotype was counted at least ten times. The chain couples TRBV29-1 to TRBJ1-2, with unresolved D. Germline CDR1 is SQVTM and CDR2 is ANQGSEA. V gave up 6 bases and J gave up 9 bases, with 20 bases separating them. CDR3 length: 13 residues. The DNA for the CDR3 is TGCAGCGTCGTTCAGAAGGCCCAGAGACGCTACACCTTC. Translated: CSVVQKAQRRYTF.

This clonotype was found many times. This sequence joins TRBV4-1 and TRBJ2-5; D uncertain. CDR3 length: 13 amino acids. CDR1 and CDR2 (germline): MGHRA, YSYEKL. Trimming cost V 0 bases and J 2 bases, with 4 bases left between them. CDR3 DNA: TGCGCCAGCAGCCAAGATCAGCAAGAGACCCAGTACTTC. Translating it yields CASSQDQQETQYF.

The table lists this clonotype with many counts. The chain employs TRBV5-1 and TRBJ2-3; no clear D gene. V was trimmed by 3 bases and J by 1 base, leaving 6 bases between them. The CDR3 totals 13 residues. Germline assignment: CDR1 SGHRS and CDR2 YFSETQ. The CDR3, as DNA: TGCGCCAGCAGCTACCGGGGCACAGATACGCAGTATTTT. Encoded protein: CASSYRGTDTQYF.

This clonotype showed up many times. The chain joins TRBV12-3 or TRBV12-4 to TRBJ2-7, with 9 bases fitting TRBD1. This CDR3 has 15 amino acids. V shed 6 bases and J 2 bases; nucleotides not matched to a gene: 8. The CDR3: CASSLRQGGAYEQYF. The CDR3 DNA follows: TGTGCCAGCAGCCTCAGACAGGGGGGGGCCTACGAGCAGTACTTC.

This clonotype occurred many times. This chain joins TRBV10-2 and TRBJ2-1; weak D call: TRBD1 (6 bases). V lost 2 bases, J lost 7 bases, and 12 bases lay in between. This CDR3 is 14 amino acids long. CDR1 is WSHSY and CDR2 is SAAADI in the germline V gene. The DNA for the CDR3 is TGCGCCAGCAGTGAGAGGGGGTGGGTGAATGAGCAGTTCTTC. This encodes CASSERGWVNEQFF.

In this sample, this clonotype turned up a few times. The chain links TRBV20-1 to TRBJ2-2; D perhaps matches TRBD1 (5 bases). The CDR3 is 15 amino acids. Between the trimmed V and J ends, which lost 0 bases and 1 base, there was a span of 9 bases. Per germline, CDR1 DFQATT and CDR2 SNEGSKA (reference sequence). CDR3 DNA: TGCAGTGCTAGAGAGGCAGGGAAGAACACCGGGGAGCTGTTTTTT. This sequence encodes CSAREAGKNTGELFF.

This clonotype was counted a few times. CDR3 sequence reads: CASSAAGKILGIPAKNIQYF. DNA of the CDR3: TGCGCCAGCAGCGCGGCCGGCAAGATCCTAGGAATACCGGCCAAAAACATTCAGTACTTC. The V gene is TRBV5-1, the J gene TRBJ2-4, with D hard to call. The germline V and J ends were trimmed by 4 bases and 1 base, with 27 bases remaining between them. There are 20 residues in the CDR3. The germline V gene encodes CDR1 SGHRS and CDR2 YFSETQ.

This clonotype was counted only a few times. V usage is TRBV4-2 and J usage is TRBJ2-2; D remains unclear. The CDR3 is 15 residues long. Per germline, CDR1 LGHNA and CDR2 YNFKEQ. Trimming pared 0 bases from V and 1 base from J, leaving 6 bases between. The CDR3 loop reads CASSQDAGNTGELFF. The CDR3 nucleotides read TGTGCCAGCAGCCAAGATGCAGGGAACACCGGGGAGCTGTTTTTT.

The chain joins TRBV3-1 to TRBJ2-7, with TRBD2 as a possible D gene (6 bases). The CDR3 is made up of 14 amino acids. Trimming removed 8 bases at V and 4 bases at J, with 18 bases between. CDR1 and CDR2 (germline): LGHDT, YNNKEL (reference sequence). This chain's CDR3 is CASGHRDFPYEQYF. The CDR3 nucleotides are TGTGCCAGCGGACACCGGGACTTTCCTTACGAGCAGTACTTC.

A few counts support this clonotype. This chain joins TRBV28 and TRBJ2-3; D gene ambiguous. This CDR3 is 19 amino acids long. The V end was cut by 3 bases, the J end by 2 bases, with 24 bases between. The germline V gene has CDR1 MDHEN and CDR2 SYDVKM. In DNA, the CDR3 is TGTGCCAGCAGTTTCCCATTGGGTTTTGATCTTTCGCACACAGATACGCAGTATTTT. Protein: CASSFPLGFDLSHTDTQYF. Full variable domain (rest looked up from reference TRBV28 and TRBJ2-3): DVKVTQSSRYLVKRTGEKVFLECVQDMDHENMFWYRQDPGLGLRLIYFSYDVKMKEKGDIPEGYSVSREKKERFSLILESASTNQTSMYLCASSFPLGFDLSHTDTQYFGPGTRLTVL.

CDR3 protein: CAWSVTGFNQPQHF. In DNA form, the CDR3 reads TGTGCCTGGAGTGTAACAGGGTTTAATCAGCCCCAGCATTTT. The V and J genes are TRBV30 and TRBJ1-5, with TRBD1 as a possible D gene (6 bases). The V gene's germline CDR1 is GTSNPN and CDR2 SVGIG (reference sequence). The CDR3 consists of 14 residues. V gave up 0 bases and J gave up 4 bases, with 10 bases separating them. Complete variable domain (other parts from reference TRBV30 and TRBJ1-5): SQTIHQWPATLVQPVGSPLSLECTVEGTSNPNLYWYRQAAGRGLQLLFYSVGIGQISSEVPQNLSASRPQDRQFILSSKKLLLSDSGFYLCAWSVTGFNQPQHFGDGTRLSIL.

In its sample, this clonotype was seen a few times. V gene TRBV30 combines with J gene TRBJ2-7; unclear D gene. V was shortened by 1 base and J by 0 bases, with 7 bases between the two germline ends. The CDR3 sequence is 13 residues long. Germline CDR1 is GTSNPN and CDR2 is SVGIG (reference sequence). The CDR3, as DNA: TGTGCCTGGAGTGGGTCGAGCTCCTACGAGCAGTACTTC. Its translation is CAWSGSSSYEQYF.